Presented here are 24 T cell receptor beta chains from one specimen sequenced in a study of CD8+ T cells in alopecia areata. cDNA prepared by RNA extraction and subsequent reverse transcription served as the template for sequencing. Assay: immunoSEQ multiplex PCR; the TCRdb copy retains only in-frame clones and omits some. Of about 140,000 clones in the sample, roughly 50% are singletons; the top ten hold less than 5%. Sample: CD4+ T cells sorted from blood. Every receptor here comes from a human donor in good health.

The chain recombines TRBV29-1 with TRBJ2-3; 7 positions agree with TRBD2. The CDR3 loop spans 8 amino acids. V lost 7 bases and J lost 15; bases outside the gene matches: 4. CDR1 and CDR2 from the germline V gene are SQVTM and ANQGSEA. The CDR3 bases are TGCAGCGAGACGACTAGCTATTTT. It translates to CSETTSYF.

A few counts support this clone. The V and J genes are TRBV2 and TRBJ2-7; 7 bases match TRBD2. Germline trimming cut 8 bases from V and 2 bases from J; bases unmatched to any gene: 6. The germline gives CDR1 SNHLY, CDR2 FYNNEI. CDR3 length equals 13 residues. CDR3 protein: CASAGTTPYEQYF. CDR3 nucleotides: TGTGCCAGCGCCGGGACTACACCCTACGAGCAGTACTTC. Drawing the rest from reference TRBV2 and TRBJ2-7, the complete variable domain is EPEVTQTPSHQVTQMGQEVILRCVPISNHLYFYWYRQILGQKVEFLVSFYNNEISEKSEIFDDQFSVERPDGSNFTLKIRSTKLEDSAMYFCASAGTTPYEQYFGPGTRLTVT.

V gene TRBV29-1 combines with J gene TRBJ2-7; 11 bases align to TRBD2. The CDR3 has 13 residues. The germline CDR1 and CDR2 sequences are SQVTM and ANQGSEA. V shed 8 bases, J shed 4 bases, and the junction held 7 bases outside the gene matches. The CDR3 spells CSFTSGSSYEQYF. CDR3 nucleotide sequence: TGCAGCTTCACTAGCGGGAGTTCTTACGAGCAGTACTTC.

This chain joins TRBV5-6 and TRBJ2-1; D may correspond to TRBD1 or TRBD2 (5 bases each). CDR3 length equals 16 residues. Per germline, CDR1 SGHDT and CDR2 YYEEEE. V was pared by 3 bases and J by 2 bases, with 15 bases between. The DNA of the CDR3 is TGTGCCAGCAGCTGGGGGTGGGCGGTGGCCTACAATGAGCAGTTCTTC. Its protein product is CASSWGWAVAYNEQFF.

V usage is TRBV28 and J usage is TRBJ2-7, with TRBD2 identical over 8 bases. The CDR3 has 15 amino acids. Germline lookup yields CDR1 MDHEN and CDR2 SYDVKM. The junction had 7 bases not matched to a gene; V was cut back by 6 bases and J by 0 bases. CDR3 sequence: CASSSGGGGSYEQYF. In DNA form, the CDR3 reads TGTGCCAGCAGCAGCGGGGGCGGAGGCTCCTACGAGCAGTACTTC.

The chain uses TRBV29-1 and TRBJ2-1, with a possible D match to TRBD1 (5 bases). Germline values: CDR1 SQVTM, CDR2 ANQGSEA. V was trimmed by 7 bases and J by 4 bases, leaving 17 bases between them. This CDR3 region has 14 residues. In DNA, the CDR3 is TGCAGCGCCCGCGATAGGGGAACTTACAATGAGCAGTTCTTC. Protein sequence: CSARDRGTYNEQFF.

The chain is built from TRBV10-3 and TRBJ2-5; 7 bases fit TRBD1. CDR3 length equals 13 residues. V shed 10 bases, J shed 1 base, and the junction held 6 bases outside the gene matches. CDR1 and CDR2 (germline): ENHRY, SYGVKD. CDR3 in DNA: TGTGCCACCCGAGACAGGGTCCAAGAGACCCAGTACTTC. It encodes CATRDRVQETQYF.

The CDR3 reads CASSLAYEQYF. The CDR3 bases are TGTGCCAGCAGCTTAGCCTACGAGCAGTACTTC. This chain joins TRBV11-2 and TRBJ2-7; D ambiguous. CDR3 length: 11 residues. The V end lost 1 base, the J end lost 2 bases, and 0 bases lay between the germline ends. Germline V gene lookup returns CDR1 SGHAT and CDR2 FQNNGV.

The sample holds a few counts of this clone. This CDR3 is CSVDPGGTEAFF. The CDR3 bases are TGCAGCGTTGACCCCGGGGGAACTGAAGCTTTCTTT. This chain joins TRBV29-1 and TRBJ1-1; D possibly corresponds to TRBD1 (5 bases). The CDR3 spans 12 residues. V was cut by 3 bases and J by 5 bases, with 10 bases left in between. Germline V gives CDR1 SQVTM, CDR2 ANQGSEA.

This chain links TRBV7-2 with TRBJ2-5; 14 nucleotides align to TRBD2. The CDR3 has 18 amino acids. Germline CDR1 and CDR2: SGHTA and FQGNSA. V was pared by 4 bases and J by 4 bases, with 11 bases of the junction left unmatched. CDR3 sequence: CASSSSGLAGGAGETQYF. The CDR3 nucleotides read TGTGCCAGCAGCTCTTCCGGACTAGCGGGAGGTGCGGGAGAGACCCAGTACTTC.

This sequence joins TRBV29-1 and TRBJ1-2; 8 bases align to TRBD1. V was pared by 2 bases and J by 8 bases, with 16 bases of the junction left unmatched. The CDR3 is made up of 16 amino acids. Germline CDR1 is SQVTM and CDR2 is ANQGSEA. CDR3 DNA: TGCAGCGTTGAAAATCTCACAGGGGGAGGGATATGGGGCTACACCTTC. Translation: CSVENLTGGGIWGYTF.

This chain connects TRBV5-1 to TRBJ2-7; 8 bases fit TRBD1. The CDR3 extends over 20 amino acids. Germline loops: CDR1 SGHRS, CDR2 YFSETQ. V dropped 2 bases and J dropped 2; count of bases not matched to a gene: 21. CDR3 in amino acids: CASSLTGQEKIPGLTYEQYF. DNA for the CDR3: TGCGCCAGCAGCTTAACGGGACAGGAAAAAATCCCGGGCCTGACCTACGAGCAGTACTTC.

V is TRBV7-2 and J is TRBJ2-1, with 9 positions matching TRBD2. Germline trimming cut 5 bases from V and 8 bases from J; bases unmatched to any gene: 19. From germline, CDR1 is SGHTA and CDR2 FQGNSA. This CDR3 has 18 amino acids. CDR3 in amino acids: CASSPLFVTSGTVHEQFF. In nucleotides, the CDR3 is TGTGCCAGCAGCCCGTTATTCGTGACTAGCGGAACTGTCCATGAGCAGTTCTTC.

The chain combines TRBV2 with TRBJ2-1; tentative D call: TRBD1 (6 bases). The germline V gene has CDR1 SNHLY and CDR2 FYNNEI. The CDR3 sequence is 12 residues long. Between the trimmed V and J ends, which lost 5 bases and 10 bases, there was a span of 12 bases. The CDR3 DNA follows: TGTGCCAGCAGTAGGTCAGACAGGGAGCAGTTCTTC. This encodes CASSRSDREQFF.

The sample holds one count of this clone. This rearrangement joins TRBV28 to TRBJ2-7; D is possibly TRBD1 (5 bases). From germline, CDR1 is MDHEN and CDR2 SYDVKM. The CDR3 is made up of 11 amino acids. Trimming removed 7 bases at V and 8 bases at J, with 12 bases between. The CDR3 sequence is CASILRGQQYF. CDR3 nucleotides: TGTGCCAGCATCCTAAGGGGCCAGCAGTACTTC.

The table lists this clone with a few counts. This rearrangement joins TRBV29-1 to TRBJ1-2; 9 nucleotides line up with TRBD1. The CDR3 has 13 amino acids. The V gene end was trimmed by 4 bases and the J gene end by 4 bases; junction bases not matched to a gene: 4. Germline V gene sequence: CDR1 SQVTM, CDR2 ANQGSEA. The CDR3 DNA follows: TGCAGCGTTGGGGGACAGGGTGCCTATGGCTACACCTTC. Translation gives CSVGGQGAYGYTF.

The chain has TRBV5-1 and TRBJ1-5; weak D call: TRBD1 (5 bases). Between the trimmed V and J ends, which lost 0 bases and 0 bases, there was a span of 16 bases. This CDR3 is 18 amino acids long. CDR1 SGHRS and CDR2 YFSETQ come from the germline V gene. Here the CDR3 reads CASSLEPSGLNSNQPQHF. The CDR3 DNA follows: TGCGCCAGCAGCTTGGAACCGTCAGGGCTTAATAGCAATCAGCCCCAGCATTTT.

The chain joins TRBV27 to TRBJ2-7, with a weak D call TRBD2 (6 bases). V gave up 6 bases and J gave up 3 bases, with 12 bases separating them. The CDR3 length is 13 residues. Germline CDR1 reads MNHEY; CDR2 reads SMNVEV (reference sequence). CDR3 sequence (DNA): TGTGCCAGCAGCATTCGGGGGATCTACGAGCAGTACTTC. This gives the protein CASSIRGIYEQYF.

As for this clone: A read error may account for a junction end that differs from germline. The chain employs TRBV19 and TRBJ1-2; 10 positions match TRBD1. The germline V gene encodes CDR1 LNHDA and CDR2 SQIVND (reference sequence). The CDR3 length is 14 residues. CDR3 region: CASTTGTGAYRYTF. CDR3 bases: TGTGCCAGTACCACCGGGACAGGGGCCTATCGCTACACCTTC.

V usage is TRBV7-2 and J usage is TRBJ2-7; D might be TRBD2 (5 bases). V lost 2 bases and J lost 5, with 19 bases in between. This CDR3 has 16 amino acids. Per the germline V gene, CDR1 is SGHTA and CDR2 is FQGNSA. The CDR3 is CASSLRSALGSDEQYF. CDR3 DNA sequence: TGTGCCAGCAGCTTAAGGTCCGCACTAGGAAGCGACGAGCAGTACTTC.

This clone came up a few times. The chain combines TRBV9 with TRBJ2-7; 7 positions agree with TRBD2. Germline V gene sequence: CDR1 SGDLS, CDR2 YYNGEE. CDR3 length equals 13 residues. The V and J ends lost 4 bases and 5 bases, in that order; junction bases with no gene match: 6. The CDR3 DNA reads TGTGCCAGCAGCTTCGGGACTACTCACGAGCAGTACTTC. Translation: CASSFGTTHEQYF.

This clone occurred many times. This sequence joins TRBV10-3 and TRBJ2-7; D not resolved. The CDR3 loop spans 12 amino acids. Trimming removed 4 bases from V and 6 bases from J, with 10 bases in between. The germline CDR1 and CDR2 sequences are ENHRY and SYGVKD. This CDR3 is CAISATQLEQYF. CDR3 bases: TGTGCCATCAGTGCGACGCAGCTCGAGCAGTACTTC.

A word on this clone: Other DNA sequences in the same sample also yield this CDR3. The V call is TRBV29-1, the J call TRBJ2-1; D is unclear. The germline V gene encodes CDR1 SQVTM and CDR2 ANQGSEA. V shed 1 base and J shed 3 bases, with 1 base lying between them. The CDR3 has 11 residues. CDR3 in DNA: TGCAGCGTTGAAGTCTACAATGAGCAGTTCTTC. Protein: CSVEVYNEQFF.

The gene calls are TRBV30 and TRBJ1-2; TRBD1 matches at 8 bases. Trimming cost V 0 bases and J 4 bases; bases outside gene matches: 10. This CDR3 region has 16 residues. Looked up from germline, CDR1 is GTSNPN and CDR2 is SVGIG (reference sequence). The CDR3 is CAWSVKPGQGPYGYTF. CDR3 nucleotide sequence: TGTGCCTGGAGTGTAAAACCCGGACAGGGTCCCTATGGCTACACCTTC.